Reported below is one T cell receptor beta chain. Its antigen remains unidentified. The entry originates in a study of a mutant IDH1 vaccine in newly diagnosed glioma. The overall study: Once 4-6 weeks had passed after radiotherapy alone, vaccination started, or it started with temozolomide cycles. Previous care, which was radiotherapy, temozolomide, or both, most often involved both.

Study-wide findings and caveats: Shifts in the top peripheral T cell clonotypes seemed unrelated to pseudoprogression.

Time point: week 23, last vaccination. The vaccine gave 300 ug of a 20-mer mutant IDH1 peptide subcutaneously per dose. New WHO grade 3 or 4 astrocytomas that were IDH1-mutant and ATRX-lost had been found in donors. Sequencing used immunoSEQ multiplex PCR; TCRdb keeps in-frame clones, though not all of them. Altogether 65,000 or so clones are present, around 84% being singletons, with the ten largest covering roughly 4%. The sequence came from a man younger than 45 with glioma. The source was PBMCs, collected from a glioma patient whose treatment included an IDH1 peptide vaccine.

The DNA of the CDR3 is TGTGCCAGCAGCTTTGCACAGGTCTACGAGCAGTACTTC. Amino acids: CASSFAQVYEQYF. The V gene is TRBV7-9, the J gene TRBJ2-7, with TRBD1 as a possible D gene (5 bases). The germline V gene has CDR1 SEHNR and CDR2 FQNEAQ (reference sequence). The V gene lost 3 bases and the J gene lost 3 bases, with 9 bases spanning the gap. CDR3 length equals 13 residues.